The clone carrying this T cell receptor beta chain was seen ten or more times. Its target is unknown. Via MiXCR, TCRdb re-called the 5' RACE reads, giving one row per CDR3 protein. This sample has 150,000 to 200,000 distinct CDR3 sequences, with approximately 12% found just once. This entry comes from a study of CD8 T cells in ankylosing spondylitis. Study-wide results and caveats: Within ankylosing spondylitis blood, a TCR beta motif made up of under 10 highly homologous variants appeared to be characteristic.

Sequences were obtained from blood, either unsorted or a sorted T cell fraction (not recorded which). The source of this sequence is a female donor with ankylosing spondylitis or in good health (not recorded which).

The CDR3 sequence: CASTLSGSTHNEQFF. CDR3 nucleotide sequence: TGTGCCAGCACCCTATCGGGGTCTACGCACAATGAGCAGTTCTTC. The rearrangement joins TRBV9 to TRBJ2-1; maybe TRBD2 (5 bases). Trimming removed 6 bases at V and 5 bases at J, with 18 bases between. CDR3 length: 15 residues. Germline CDR1 reads SGDLS; CDR2 reads YYNGEE.